The entry below describes one T cell receptor beta chain. This clonotype was counted ten times or more. The antigen this receptor binds is unknown. The record has no base qualities; no much larger clone is one base away. Deletion took 6 bases off V and 0 bases off J, with a span of 11 bases between the germline ends. From the cysteine up to the phenylalanine, the CDR3 has a length of 14 residues. The sequence is cut down to CDR3 DNA, 42 bases in frame from base 1. The library was prepared using RACE. Sequenced using a NextSeq 500. During library preparation, unique molecular identifiers were attached to individual cDNA molecules so that TCRs could be counted in a quantitative, reproducible way. On the authors' methods: The median number of TCRs per sample was roughly 94,000, ranging from about 20,000 to 700,000. The Decombinator software suite was used to annotate the V, J and CDR3 of the TCR reads. For the PS versus PT1 abundance plots, all samples were subsampled to the same number of TCRs (28,000). TCRs were defined as expanded if absent before sensitization and observed at least eight times at the 2-week time point. In-frame beta chains were kept once TCRdb had trimmed the public reads at Q25 with fastp and called clones with MiXCR. Entries that share a CDR3 protein sequence are merged under the most common genes and DNA. These V and J calls originate from TCRdb's pipeline instead of the authors' own analysis. This sample is represented by roughly 100,000 distinct CDR3 sequences; approximately 9.7% of them were singletons. The top ten hold 2.9% of the sample.

The data were taken from a study of human T cells and chemical hapten exposure (dated by TCRdb to the early 2020s). Study-wide context: The libraries were sequenced as a pool, and the TCR yield per sample differed mostly because of small variations in library volumes within the pool. From each blood RNA sample, both TCR alpha and TCR beta chains were sequenced. The study tracked peripheral blood TCR repertoire changes in vivo during primary and secondary sensitization to the hapten diphenylcyclopropenone (DPC) in alopecia patients.

The time point label here, explained by the study, means: healthy volunteer bleed at 2 weeks. Total RNA was extracted from unfractionated whole blood that had been collected in Tempus Blood RNA tubes. Five or six healthy volunteers were used as TCR sequencing controls and were bled at day 0, 2 weeks and 6 weeks. Overall study outcomes, separate from this receptor: The number of TCRs above 1 in 1000 frequency did not change with DPC sensitization; there was no evidence of global repertoire structure alterations. Repeated subsampling changed both the strength of the expansion versus patch-test correlation and the threshold at which that correlation became significant.

The V and J segments used are TRBV12-3 or TRBV12-4 and TRBJ1-1; the D gene identity is not certain. The receptor comes from a female donor in good health. Some clones in this sample may be carry-over from other donors' samples. Input material: whole blood. The DNA reads as follows: TGTGCCAGCAGCCAGCCTTCTTTGAACACTGAAGCTTTCTTT. The resulting protein is CASSQPSLNTEAFF.